Below, 27 T cell receptor beta chains from the same sample are listed, as sequenced in a study of beta chain features in type 1 diabetes. Findings and limits, study-wide: Moderate yet significant TCRB CDR3 shortening was seen in Type 1 diabetes patients in all four CD4+ subsets.

No antigen has been identified for these receptors. The isolated RNA, all of it, was reverse transcribed, so expressed TCRB transcripts were what got sequenced. Sequenced by immunoSEQ multiplex PCR; TCRdb stores in-frame clones only, minus some. The sample lists 640,000 or so clones; over 13% were seen once. The source material was naive CD4+ T cells from blood. These receptors were taken from a man aged 18-30 years with type 1 diabetes.

This clone was recorded a few times. The chain combines TRBV5-1 with TRBJ2-2; D gene uncertain. Germline V CDR1 and CDR2: SGHRS, YFSETQ. The length of the CDR3 is 14 residues. Trimming pared 3 bases from V and 1 base from J, leaving 7 bases between. CDR3 nucleotide sequence: TGCGCCAGCAGCTACACAGTGAACACCGGGGAGCTGTTTTTT. Residues: CASSYTVNTGELFF.

V and J are TRBV23-1 and TRBJ1-5; D remains ambiguous. TRBV23-1 is recorded as an ORF, its role being uncertain. V lost 8 bases to trimming and J lost 0 bases, with 17 bases between them. The CDR3 spans 16 residues. The CDR3 DNA reads TGCGCCAGCCCCCCCGGGGTAGCTTATAGCAATCAGCCCCAGCATTTT. Encoded protein: CASPPGVAYSNQPQHF.

There are a few counts of this clone. The V gene is TRBV7-2, the J gene TRBJ1-4; unclear D gene. Germline V gene lookup returns CDR1 SGHTA and CDR2 FQGNSA. The V and J ends lost 3 bases and 7 bases respectively, with 12 bases between them. The CDR3 loop spans 14 amino acids. The CDR3 sequence is CASSLGGFGEKLFF. CDR3 coding DNA: TGTGCCAGCAGCTTGGGCGGTTTCGGTGAAAAACTGTTTTTT. Full variable domain (missing parts from reference TRBV7-2 and TRBJ1-4): GAGVSQSPSNKVTEKGKDVELRCDPISGHTALYWYRQSLGQGLEFLIYFQGNSAPDKSGLPSDRFSAERTGGSVSTLTIQRTQQEDSAVYLCASSLGGFGEKLFFGSGTQLSVL.

This clone occurred a few times. The chain joins TRBV6-1 to TRBJ1-2; a possible D gene is TRBD1 (5 bases). Trimming took 0 bases from V and 4 from J, leaving 6 bases between them. The germline V gene encodes CDR1 MNHNS and CDR2 SASEGT. The CDR3 has 13 residues. For the CDR3, the DNA is TGTGCCAGCAGTGAAGCTGGGGGCTATGGCTACACCTTC. Residues: CASSEAGGYGYTF.

The chain links TRBV6-5 to TRBJ2-1; D might be TRBD2 (5 bases). CDR3 length: 14 amino acids. Germline-derived CDR1 and CDR2 are MNHEY and SVGAGI. V gave up 2 bases and J gave up 2 bases, with 7 bases separating them. The CDR3 DNA sequence: TGTGCCAGCAGTTACGGAGCGGCCTACAATGAGCAGTTCTTC. It codes for CASSYGAAYNEQFF.

This clone appeared a few times. This specimen includes other DNA sequences encoding the same CDR3. The chain carries TRBV7-2 and TRBJ2-5; D gene uncertain. The V gene's germline CDR1 is SGHTA and CDR2 FQGNSA. Deletions cut 1 base from V and 1 base from J, with 4 bases between. The CDR3 is made up of 13 amino acids. The CDR3 coding sequence is TGTGCCAGCAGCTTAGGGGCCCAAGAGACCCAGTACTTC. Amino acid sequence: CASSLGAQETQYF.

The chain uses TRBV5-1 and TRBJ2-7; a weak D match, TRBD2 (6 bases). The CDR3 sequence is 17 residues long. V gave up 0 bases and J gave up 1 base, with 17 bases separating them. Germline lookup yields CDR1 SGHRS and CDR2 YFSETQ. The CDR3 here is CASSLVPGDGSSYEQYF. CDR3 DNA: TGCGCCAGCAGCTTGGTTCCGGGGGACGGATCTTCCTACGAGCAGTACTTC.

On this clone itself: Other DNA sequences in the same sample also yield this CDR3. The rearrangement links TRBV7-2 to TRBJ1-5; tentatively, D is TRBD1 (5 bases). The ends were cut back, 2 bases at V and 4 bases at J, with 6 bases in the middle. This CDR3 has 13 amino acids. Germline assignment: CDR1 SGHTA and CDR2 FQGNSA. The CDR3 is CASSLQGNQPQHF. CDR3 DNA sequence: TGTGCCAGCAGCTTACAGGGAAATCAGCCCCAGCATTTT.

V usage is TRBV6-5 and J usage is TRBJ2-6; D tentatively fits TRBD1 or TRBD2 (6 bases each). Trimming took 6 bases from V and 4 from J, leaving 13 bases between them. The CDR3 spans 15 residues. The germline V gene encodes CDR1 MNHEY and CDR2 SVGAGI. The CDR3 reads CASRFGGAGANVLTF. The CDR3 DNA is TGTGCCAGCAGATTCGGGGGCGCCGGGGCCAACGTCCTGACTTTC.

In its sample, this clone was seen a few times. V is TRBV5-1 and J is TRBJ1-2; no reliable D call. Between the trimmed V and J ends, which lost 3 bases and 8 bases, there was a span of 17 bases. Germline CDR1 is SGHRS and CDR2 is YFSETQ. This CDR3 has 14 amino acids. The CDR3 DNA reads TGCGCCAGCAGCTCGAACATCGACCCGACGGGCTACACCTTC. It is translated as CASSSNIDPTGYTF.

This clone was found a few times. CDR3 region: CASRTGAAYEQYF. The DNA for the CDR3 is TGTGCCAGCAGGACAGGGGCCGCCTACGAGCAGTACTTC. This rearrangement joins TRBV2 to TRBJ2-7; 8 nucleotides align to TRBD1. Trimming took 6 bases from V and 2 from J; bases not matched to a gene: 3. Germline-derived CDR1 and CDR2 are SNHLY and FYNNEI. This CDR3 is built from 13 residues.

This clone was seen more than once but under ten times. CDR3 loop: CASSSQYQETQYF. Written as DNA, the CDR3 is TGTGCCAGCAGTTCCCAGTACCAAGAGACCCAGTACTTC. The rearrangement uses TRBV27 and TRBJ2-5; D gene ambiguous. The germline CDR1 and CDR2 sequences are MNHEY and SMNVEV (reference sequence). The CDR3 extends over 13 amino acids. V shed 4 bases and J shed 0 bases, with 6 bases lying between them.

This chain connects TRBV30 to TRBJ2-5; TRBD1 aligns across 9 bases. Germline CDR1 is GTSNPN and CDR2 is SVGIG (reference sequence). The junction had 4 bases not matched to a gene; V was cut back by 1 base and J by 1 base. The CDR3 runs to 15 residues. In DNA form, the CDR3 reads TGTGCCTGGAGTGCGGGACAGGGATCCCAAGAGACCCAGTACTTC. It encodes CAWSAGQGSQETQYF.

V gene TRBV30 combines with J gene TRBJ1-5; D gene uncertain. V lost 0 bases to trimming and J lost 3 bases, with 9 bases between them. The CDR3 contains 14 residues. Germline loops: CDR1 GTSNPN, CDR2 SVGIG (reference sequence). The chain's CDR3 is CAWSVTDNNQPQHF. Written as DNA, the CDR3 is TGTGCCTGGAGTGTTACTGATAACAATCAGCCCCAGCATTTT.

The chain uses TRBV29-1 and TRBJ1-5; 7 nucleotides agree with TRBD1. V shed 4 bases, J shed 5 bases, and the junction held 17 bases outside the gene matches. This CDR3 has 17 amino acids. Germline loops: CDR1 SQVTM, CDR2 ANQGSEA. The CDR3 DNA sequence: TGCAGCGTTGTCCAGGGGCCAGGGGGTCGTGTAGATCAGCCCCAGCATTTT. Translated: CSVVQGPGGRVDQPQHF. The variable domain in full, completed from reference TRBV29-1 and TRBJ1-5, reads SAVISQKPSRDICQRGTSLTIQCQVDSQVTMMFWYRQQPGQSLTLIATANQGSEATYESGFVIDKFPISRPNLTFSTLTVSNMSPEDSSIYLCSVVQGPGGRVDQPQHFGDGTRLSIL.

This clone was counted only a few times. The rearrangement links TRBV27 to TRBJ2-7; TRBD2 agrees at 14 bases. The CDR3 extends over 15 amino acids. V dropped 4 bases and J dropped 2; count of bases not matched to a gene: 1. Per germline, CDR1 MNHEY and CDR2 SMNVEV (reference sequence). CDR3 sequence: CASSWTSGGPYEQYF. CDR3 nucleotide sequence: TGTGCCAGCAGTTGGACTAGCGGGGGGCCCTACGAGCAGTACTTC.

J is TRBJ1-1 and V is TRBV30; 10 nucleotides align to TRBD1. This CDR3 is 14 amino acids long. CDR1 and CDR2 from the germline V gene are GTSNPN and SVGIG (reference sequence). V dropped 4 bases and J dropped 2; count of bases not matched to a gene: 4. For the CDR3, the DNA is TGTGCCTGGACCCCGACAGGGGGCAACACTGAAGCTTTCTTT. It yields the protein CAWTPTGGNTEAFF.

The chain is built from TRBV7-2 and TRBJ2-1; 12 bases map to TRBD2. This CDR3 has 17 amino acids. Trimming removed 5 bases from V and 5 bases from J; junction bases left unmatched: 10. Per the germline V gene, CDR1 is SGHTA and CDR2 is FQGNSA. Written as DNA, the CDR3 is TGTGCCAGCAGCCCGACGCCGACTAGCGGGAGTCACAATGAGCAGTTCTTC. Protein: CASSPTPTSGSHNEQFF.

A few counts support this clone. This chain uses TRBV7-6 with TRBJ2-5; D gene unclear. This CDR3 is built from 12 residues. Germline V gene sequence: CDR1 SGHVS, CDR2 FNYEAQ. The V gene lost 5 bases and the J gene lost 7 bases, with 11 bases spanning the gap. CDR3 loop: CASSLPGLTQYF. CDR3 DNA sequence: TGTGCCAGCAGCCTCCCTGGGTTGACCCAGTACTTC.

This clone was seen only a few times. The chain carries TRBV30 and TRBJ1-4, with D unclear. The V and J ends lost 1 base and 3 bases respectively, with 9 bases between them. The CDR3 has 14 amino acids. In germline, CDR1 is GTSNPN, CDR2 SVGIG (reference sequence). DNA of the CDR3: TGTGCCTGGAGTGGGGAGAGCCCTAATGAAAAACTGTTTTTT. This codes for CAWSGESPNEKLFF.

The V and J genes are TRBV29-1 and TRBJ2-3; TRBD1 matches 9 bases. The germline CDR1 and CDR2 sequences are SQVTM and ANQGSEA. The CDR3 is 17 amino acids. Germline trimming cut 7 bases from V and 0 bases from J; bases unmatched to any gene: 14. The CDR3 loop is CSGQQGAPYTSTDTQYF. DNA of the CDR3: TGCAGCGGCCAACAGGGGGCTCCTTATACTAGCACAGATACGCAGTATTTT.

The chain carries TRBV6-1 and TRBJ2-3, with a possible D match to TRBD2 (5 bases). CDR1 is MNHNS, CDR2 SASEGT, per germline. The CDR3 length is 14 residues. Deletions cut 1 base from V and 10 bases from J, with 15 bases between. The CDR3 region is CASSEGTRLRAQYF. The CDR3 DNA reads TGTGCCAGCAGTGAAGGGACTCGGCTTAGGGCGCAGTATTTT.

The rearrangement joins TRBV6-6 to TRBJ1-1; D is uncertain. The CDR3 runs to 11 residues. Germline V gene sequence: CDR1 MNHNY, CDR2 SVGAGI (reference sequence). Trimming took 6 bases from V and 7 from J, leaving 9 bases between them. The CDR3 spells CASRTSIEAFF. Here the CDR3 DNA reads TGTGCCAGCAGGACAAGCATTGAAGCTTTCTTT.

This rearrangement joins TRBV28 to TRBJ2-1, with 15 bases aligning to TRBD2. Per germline, CDR1 MDHEN and CDR2 SYDVKM. This CDR3 spans 17 amino acids. The ends lost 5 bases at V and 10 bases at J; junction bases unmatched: 12. The CDR3 spells CASSLRLGLAGGPEQFF. The CDR3 nucleotides are TGTGCCAGCAGTCTCCGCCTCGGACTAGCGGGAGGGCCCGAGCAGTTCTTC.

Concerning this clone: Other nucleotide sequences in the sample specify the same CDR3. The gene calls are TRBV5-1 and TRBJ2-3; D call uncertain. The CDR3 runs 14 residues. Looked up from germline, CDR1 is SGHRS and CDR2 is YFSETQ. V lost 2 bases, J lost 2 bases, and 9 bases lay in between. The CDR3 reads CASSFTGSTDTQYF. DNA for the CDR3: TGCGCCAGCAGCTTCACCGGGTCCACAGATACGCAGTATTTT. Together with reference TRBV5-1 and TRBJ2-3, the CDR3 gives the full variable domain: KAGVTQTPRYLIKTRGQQVTLSCSPISGHRSVSWYQQTPGQGLQFLFEYFSETQRNKGNFPGRFSGRQFSNSRSEMNVSTLELGDSALYLCASSFTGSTDTQYFGPGTRLTVL.

The rearrangement links TRBV23-1 to TRBJ1-2, with 10 positions matching TRBD1. TRBV23-1 is an ORF, and what it does is uncertain. The CDR3 length is 18 residues. V was clipped by 3 bases and J by 4 bases; unmatched bases: 14. The CDR3 DNA reads as TGCGCCAGCAGTCATTCGGGACAGGGGCAACGCCGGGGCTATGGCTACACCTTC. Translating gives CASSHSGQGQRRGYGYTF.

The rearrangement links TRBV4-2 to TRBJ1-2; the match to TRBD1 covers 7 bases. CDR1 and CDR2 (germline): LGHNA, YNFKEQ. CDR3 length: 15 residues. Germline trimming cut 0 bases from V and 1 base from J; bases unmatched to any gene: 2. The CDR3: CASSQEGQSNYGYTF. CDR3 bases: TGTGCCAGCAGCCAAGAGGGACAGAGTAACTATGGCTACACCTTC.